A single sample gave rise to the 16 T cell receptor beta chains below, sequenced in a study of shared clonotypes between healthy human individuals. Measured with immunoSEQ multiplex PCR; TCRdb has only the in-frame clones, and not every one. Among some 1.1 million clones listed, roughly 80% were seen once. The sequencing sample was made of memory CD4+ T cells from PBMCs. Subset: CD45RA-negative fraction. These receptors were taken from a man between 18 and 29 years old in good health. Some clones in this sample may be carry-over from other donors' samples.

The chain is built from TRBV28 and TRBJ2-5, with 8 bases lining up with TRBD2. The CDR3 runs to 14 residues. V lost 4 bases to trimming and J lost 4 bases; unmatched junction nucleotides: 5. Germline V gives CDR1 MDHEN, CDR2 SYDVKM. CDR3 DNA: TGTGCCAGCAGTTCGGCGGGAGGCGGAGAGACCCAGTACTTC. Protein sequence: CASSSAGGGETQYF. The variable domain in full, completed from reference TRBV28 and TRBJ2-5, reads DVKVTQSSRYLVKRTGEKVFLECVQDMDHENMFWYRQDPGLGLRLIYFSYDVKMKEKGDIPEGYSVSREKKERFSLILESASTNQTSMYLCASSSAGGGETQYFGPGTRLLVL.

This clone is a singleton in its sample. V is TRBV28 and J is TRBJ2-7; 8 bases agree with TRBD2. This CDR3 spans 13 amino acids. V lost 7 bases and J lost 3; bases outside the gene matches: 5. The germline CDR1 and CDR2 sequences are MDHEN and SYDVKM. The CDR3 protein is CASIRSGSYEQYF. In nucleotides, the CDR3 is TGTGCCAGCATCCGCAGCGGGAGCTACGAGCAGTACTTC.

The sample holds one count of this clone. This rearrangement joins TRBV6-5 to TRBJ1-1, with D uncertain. This CDR3 spans 16 amino acids. The germline V gene encodes CDR1 MNHEY and CDR2 SVGAGI. V lost 0 bases, J lost 1 base, and 12 bases lay in between. The CDR3, as DNA: TGTGCCAGCAGTTACTCGGTTACGGTGGCGAACACTGAAGCTTTCTTT. It translates to CASSYSVTVANTEAFF.

The chain combines TRBV28 with TRBJ1-2, with 11 bases lining up with TRBD1. CDR1 is MDHEN and CDR2 is SYDVKM in the germline V gene. J lost 3 bases, V lost 4 bases, and 10 bases had no gene match. The CDR3 spans 17 residues. The DNA for the CDR3 is TGTGCCAGCAGTTCCTACCCCGGACAGGGGGCCGACTATGGCTACACCTTC. Protein product: CASSSYPGQGADYGYTF.

The chain joins TRBV6-1 to TRBJ1-1; TRBD1 matches 11 bases. Per the germline V gene, CDR1 is MNHNS and CDR2 is SASEGT. V trimming: 6 bases; J trimming: 4 bases; junction bases outside the gene matches: 4. This CDR3 has 14 residues. CDR3 DNA: TGTGCCAGCAGGAGGGGACAGGGGGTCACTGAAGCTTTCTTT. Its protein is CASRRGQGVTEAFF.

This clone occurred once. The genes are TRBV6-1 and TRBJ2-3; TRBD1 aligns across 10 bases. CDR3 length: 13 amino acids. The germline gives CDR1 MNHNS, CDR2 SASEGT. Trimming took 6 bases from V and 9 from J; bases not matched to a gene: 6. This chain's CDR3 is CASSGTGEGTQYF. The CDR3 bases are TGTGCCAGCAGCGGGACAGGGGAAGGCACGCAGTATTTT.

The chain employs TRBV7-2 and TRBJ2-1, with unresolved D. This CDR3 has 13 residues. The germline CDR1 and CDR2 sequences are SGHTA and FQGNSA. V was clipped by 1 base and J by 6 bases, with 7 bases between them. The DNA for the CDR3 is TGTGCCAGCAGCTTAGTGTTTGTCAATGAGCAGTTCTTC. Translation gives CASSLVFVNEQFF.

The chain employs TRBV11-1 and TRBJ2-7; weak D call: TRBD2 (7 bases). Per germline, CDR1 SGHAT and CDR2 FQDESV (reference sequence). Trimming stripped 5 bases from V and 3 bases from J, with 20 bases between. The length of the CDR3 is 16 residues. The CDR3 DNA sequence: TGTGCCAGCAGCCGCCTGTCCGGGGGGCCCTTCTACGAGCAGTACTTC. It codes for CASSRLSGGPFYEQYF.

J is TRBJ1-1 and V is TRBV7-9; 8 bases are a match to TRBD1. Unmatched junction bases numbered 5, after V lost 5 bases and J lost 6 bases. The CDR3 loop spans 13 amino acids. Germline CDR1 is SEHNR and CDR2 is FQNEAQ (reference sequence). CDR3: CASSPTGGAEAFF. The CDR3 nucleotides read TGTGCCAGCAGCCCAACAGGGGGGGCTGAAGCTTTCTTT.

The chain uses TRBV27 and TRBJ2-5; no reliable D call. The J call may not be correct, given that the DNA end is closer to TRBJ2-7. Germline CDR1 reads MNHEY; CDR2 reads SMNVEV (reference sequence). CDR3 length: 13 amino acids. The CDR3 sequence: CATLSDQTYEQYF. DNA of the CDR3: TGTGCCACCCTCAGCGACCAGACCTACGAGCAGTACTTC.

The table lists this clone with a few counts. The chain links TRBV4-3 to TRBJ1-1, with TRBD1 matching over 9 bases. CDR1 LGHNA and CDR2 YSLEER come from the germline V gene. This CDR3 has 15 amino acids. J was trimmed by 0 bases and V by 4 bases; bases with no gene match: 3. In nucleotides, the CDR3 is TGCGCCAGCAGCCCCCGACAGGGGGTGAACACTGAAGCTTTCTTT. The encoded protein is CASSPRQGVNTEAFF.

J is TRBJ2-7 and V is TRBV6-5; no reliable D call. V lost 0 bases and J lost 3, with 9 bases in between. The CDR3 totals 14 residues. Germline loops: CDR1 MNHEY, CDR2 SVGAGI. The CDR3 region is CASSYSRWYYEQYF. In DNA form, the CDR3 reads TGTGCCAGCAGTTACTCGAGATGGTACTACGAGCAGTACTTC.

This clone was detected a few times. J is TRBJ2-7 and V is TRBV20-1; D ambiguous. V shed 5 bases and J shed 3 bases, with 8 bases lying between them. The CDR3 loop spans 11 amino acids. Per germline, CDR1 DFQATT and CDR2 SNEGSKA (reference sequence). CDR3 bases: TGCAGTGCTCCGGACGGCTACGAGCAGTACTTC. Residues: CSAPDGYEQYF.

The chain links TRBV19 to TRBJ2-5; 8 nucleotides align to TRBD1. This CDR3 contains 14 residues. CDR1 is LNHDA and CDR2 is SQIVND in the germline V gene (reference sequence). After removal of 3 bases from V and 5 bases from J, the junction contained 5 bases not matched to a gene. The DNA for the CDR3 is TGTGCCAGTAGTATCACAGGGGGTAGCGAGACCCAGTACTTC. It encodes CASSITGGSETQYF.

The V and J genes are TRBV28 and TRBJ2-5, with D unresolved. The CDR3 totals 14 residues. Germline V gives CDR1 MDHEN, CDR2 SYDVKM. The V gene lost 6 bases and the J gene lost 2 bases, with 13 bases spanning the gap. As DNA, the CDR3 is TGTGCCAGCAGCCCTGACGGCCCTCAAGAGACCCAGTACTTC. This encodes CASSPDGPQETQYF.

The chain has TRBV5-1 and TRBJ1-1; D is unresolved. Germline lookup yields CDR1 SGHRS and CDR2 YFSETQ. CDR3 length equals 17 residues. V was cut by 4 bases and J by 0 bases, with 19 bases left in between. CDR3 sequence (DNA): TGCGCCAGCAGCCTTGGCCAGTACGGAAATATGAACACTGAAGCTTTCTTT. It specifies CASSLGQYGNMNTEAFF.